Shown below are 23 T cell receptor beta chains from a single sample sequenced in a study of T cells in localized non-small cell lung cancer. Data came from immunoSEQ multiplex PCR; TCRdb stores just in-frame clones and leaves some out. The sample lists under 40,000 clones, roughly 90% occurring once. Source: peripheral blood, taken before any cancer treatment. These receptors came from a woman aged 35-75 years with stage I lung adenocarcinoma.

The chain carries TRBV4-2 and TRBJ2-3; TRBD1 or TRBD2 may be the D gene (6 bases each). Germline values: CDR1 LGHNA, CDR2 YNFKEQ. V lost 5 bases and J lost 4, with 19 bases in between. The length of the CDR3 is 16 residues. DNA for the CDR3: TGTGCCAGCAGCTCAATGAGGGGGGTTAGTGCAGATACGCAGTATTTT. The encoded protein is CASSSMRGVSADTQYF.

The chain combines TRBV19 with TRBJ2-3; TRBD2 agrees at 9 bases. CDR3 length: 15 amino acids. Unmatched junction bases numbered 5, after V lost 4 bases and J lost 3 bases. From germline, CDR1 is LNHDA and CDR2 SQIVND (reference sequence). The CDR3 spells CASSRAGGRTDTQYF. Here the CDR3 DNA reads TGTGCCAGTAGTAGAGCGGGGGGTAGGACAGATACGCAGTATTTT.

This clone was recorded once. The chain links TRBV5-4 to TRBJ2-3, with D possibly being TRBD2 (6 bases). V was clipped by 0 bases and J by 1 base, with 9 bases between them. CDR1 is SGHNT, CDR2 YYREEE, per germline (reference sequence). The CDR3 runs 15 residues. DNA of the CDR3: TGTGCCAGCAGCTTGGCGTCTAGCGGCACAGATACGCAGTATTTT. It translates to CASSLASSGTDTQYF.

The chain carries TRBV5-1 and TRBJ1-2, with a tentative D call TRBD1 (6 bases). The CDR3 totals 14 residues. Germline V CDR1 and CDR2: SGHRS, YFSETQ. V was cut by 2 bases and J by 3 bases, with 11 bases left in between. CDR3 in amino acids: CASSFKGGDYGYTF. In DNA form, the CDR3 reads TGCGCCAGCAGCTTCAAAGGGGGAGACTATGGCTACACCTTC.

The chain combines TRBV5-6 with TRBJ2-2, with TRBD1 matching over 9 bases. Germline V gives CDR1 SGHDT, CDR2 YYEEEE. V shed 6 bases and J 6 bases; nucleotides not matched to a gene: 9. This CDR3 spans 15 amino acids. CDR3 DNA sequence: TGTGCCAGCATCAAGACCGGGACAGGGCCCGGGGAGCTGTTTTTT. This translates into CASIKTGTGPGELFF. The full variable domain, with the rest looked up from reference TRBV5-6 and TRBJ2-2, is DAGVTQSPTHLIKTRGQQVTLRCSPKSGHDTVSWYQQALGQGPQFIFQYYEEEERQRGNFPDRFSGHQFPNYSSELNVNALLLGDSALYLCASIKTGTGPGELFFGEGSRLTVL.

This rearrangement joins TRBV7-9 to TRBJ1-1; 10 bases are a match to TRBD1. With V trimmed by 2 bases and J by 13 bases, 4 bases remained unmatched. From germline, CDR1 is SEHNR and CDR2 FQNEAQ (reference sequence). The CDR3 sequence is 12 residues long. CDR3 DNA sequence: TGTGCCAGCAGCTTAATGGGACAGGGGCTTTTCTTT. This translates into CASSLMGQGLFF.

The rearrangement joins TRBV19 to TRBJ1-5; no definite D call. Germline V gene data show CDR1 as LNHDA and CDR2 as SQIVND (reference sequence). Trimming took 6 bases from V and 4 from J, leaving 10 bases between them. CDR3 size: 13 residues. The CDR3 loop reads CASSNKLNQPQHF. The CDR3 DNA reads TGTGCCAGTAGCAATAAGCTGAATCAGCCCCAGCATTTT.

This chain uses TRBV19 with TRBJ2-1, with TRBD1 matching 9 bases. This CDR3 spans 15 amino acids. The germline V gene has CDR1 LNHDA and CDR2 SQIVND (reference sequence). Trimming cost V 5 bases and J 5 bases; bases outside gene matches: 7. The CDR3 nucleotides read TGTGCCAGTAGTCTTCGGACAGGGGTCCACAATGAGCAGTTCTTC. Amino acid sequence: CASSLRTGVHNEQFF. Drawing the rest from reference TRBV19 and TRBJ2-1, the complete variable domain is DGGITQSPKYLFRKEGQNVTLSCEQNLNHDAMYWYRQDPGQGLRLIYYSQIVNDFQKGDIAEGYSVSREKKESFPLTVTSAQKNPTAFYLCASSLRTGVHNEQFFGPGTRLTVL.

The V and J genes are TRBV9 and TRBJ2-3; D gene uncertain. This CDR3 region has 18 residues. CDR1 is SGDLS, CDR2 YYNGEE, per germline. The germline V and J ends were trimmed by 1 base and 6 bases, with 24 bases remaining between them. In nucleotides, the CDR3 is TGTGCCAGCAGCGTATGGTACGGATCCTCATCCACGCCCGATACGCAGTATTTT. Amino acids: CASSVWYGSSSTPDTQYF.

The chain carries TRBV5-5 and TRBJ2-4; D gene unclear. The CDR3 contains 16 residues. CDR1 is SGHKS, CDR2 YYEKEE, per germline (reference sequence). V was trimmed by 4 bases and J by 0 bases, leaving 14 bases between them. The DNA for the CDR3 is TGTGCCAGCAGCCCCGAACCAGGATTAGCCAAAAACATTCAGTACTTC. This encodes CASSPEPGLAKNIQYF.

The V call is TRBV6-5, the J call TRBJ2-7; 10 bases match TRBD1. CDR1 and CDR2 from the germline V gene are MNHEY and SVGAGI. The CDR3 spans 15 residues. V dropped 5 bases and J dropped 3; count of bases not matched to a gene: 7. CDR3 bases: TGTGCCAGCAGTCCAGCGACAGGGGGCTTCTACGAGCAGTACTTC. It yields the protein CASSPATGGFYEQYF.

The chain links TRBV10-3 to TRBJ1-2; 7 bases fit TRBD1. The CDR3 covers 16 residues. V was clipped by 5 bases and J by 1 base; unmatched bases: 10. CDR1 ENHRY and CDR2 SYGVKD come from the germline V gene. The DNA of the CDR3 is TGTGCCATCAGTCCCTTACAGGGGCAGAATAACTATGGCTACACCTTC. This encodes CAISPLQGQNNYGYTF.

V is TRBV30 and J is TRBJ2-3; TRBD1 might be the D (6 bases). The CDR3 totals 16 residues. With 0 bases removed from V and 3 bases from J, the gap between germline ends came to 16 bases. Per germline, CDR1 GTSNPN and CDR2 SVGIG (reference sequence). CDR3 residues: CAWSVKGWGRTDTQYF. Here the CDR3 DNA reads TGTGCCTGGAGTGTAAAGGGGTGGGGGCGTACAGATACGCAGTATTTT.

The chain's CDR3 is CATASGRGTEAFF. The CDR3 DNA sequence: TGCGCCACCGCTTCAGGGAGGGGCACTGAAGCTTTCTTT. The genes are TRBV10-1 and TRBJ1-1, with a possible D match to TRBD1 (5 bases). CDR1 is WNHNN, CDR2 SYGVQD, per germline (reference sequence). The germline V and J ends were trimmed by 10 bases and 4 bases, with 16 bases remaining between them. The length of the CDR3 is 13 residues.

The rearrangement links TRBV6-1 to TRBJ1-3; tentative D call: TRBD1 (6 bases). The CDR3 is made up of 15 amino acids. Germline lookup yields CDR1 MNHNS and CDR2 SASEGT. Between the trimmed V and J ends, which lost 4 bases and 0 bases, there was a span of 10 bases. The CDR3, as DNA: TGTGCCAGCAGTGTTCAGGGGATCTCTGGAAACACCATATATTTT. It specifies CASSVQGISGNTIYF.

This rearrangement joins TRBV25-1 to TRBJ1-1; D unresolved. This CDR3 spans 17 amino acids. The V end was cut by 6 bases, the J end by 5 bases, with 25 bases between. Germline V gene data show CDR1 as MGHDK and CDR2 as SYGVNS. The CDR3 DNA reads as TGTGCCAGCAGCACAAAAGTGAATGACCTCGGGGTGACTGAAGCTTTCTTT. This codes for CASSTKVNDLGVTEAFF.

V usage is TRBV7-3 and J usage is TRBJ1-3; 7 bases are shared with TRBD1. V trimming: 1 base; J trimming: 4 bases; junction bases outside the gene matches: 4. This CDR3 has 15 amino acids. Germline V lookup: CDR1 SGHTA, CDR2 FQGTGA. CDR3: CASSLSRDSGNTIYF. The CDR3 nucleotides read TGTGCCAGCAGCTTAAGTCGGGACAGCGGAAACACCATATATTTT.

V is TRBV18 and J is TRBJ1-2; possible D gene TRBD1, 5 bases. Germline CDR1 KGHSH, CDR2 LQKENI. The CDR3 runs to 15 residues. Trimming shortened V by 2 bases and J by 0 bases, and 10 bases separated the two germline ends. CDR3 amino acids: CASSPGAVANYGYTF. Written as DNA, the CDR3 is TGTGCCAGCTCACCAGGGGCAGTAGCTAACTATGGCTACACCTTC. Full variable domain (rest looked up from reference TRBV18 and TRBJ1-2): NAGVMQNPRHLVRRRGQEARLRCSPMKGHSHVYWYRQLPEEGLKFMVYLQKENIIDESGMPKERFSAEFPKEGPSILRIQQVVRGDSAAYFCASSPGAVANYGYTFGSGTRLTVV.

The chain joins TRBV4-3 to TRBJ1-1; the match to TRBD1 covers 7 bases. Germline V gene data show CDR1 as LGHNA and CDR2 as YSLEER. The junction had 13 bases not matched to a gene; V was cut back by 1 base and J by 5 bases. This CDR3 has 17 amino acids. CDR3 bases: TGCGCCAGCAGCCAAGTTGACAGGGTGGGGACTTGGACTGAAGCTTTCTTT. As protein: CASSQVDRVGTWTEAFF.

The J gene is TRBJ1-1, the V gene TRBV7-8, with D uncertain. V was cut by 2 bases and J by 8 bases, with 12 bases left in between. From germline, CDR1 is SGHVS and CDR2 FQNEAQ. The CDR3 has 13 amino acids. The CDR3 DNA reads as TGTGCCAGCAGCTTACGGGGTGGTAGGGAAGCTTTCTTT. This encodes CASSLRGGREAFF.

The chain joins TRBV2 to TRBJ1-4; D is unresolved. The CDR3 loop spans 15 amino acids. V gave up 6 bases and J gave up 4 bases, with 15 bases separating them. Germline-derived CDR1 and CDR2 are SNHLY and FYNNEI. CDR3 sequence reads: CASRLMNNFNEKLFF. The CDR3 DNA is TGTGCCAGCAGGCTTATGAACAACTTTAATGAAAAACTGTTTTTT.

The gene calls are TRBV19 and TRBJ1-5; no clear D gene. CDR1 is LNHDA and CDR2 is SQIVND in the germline V gene (reference sequence). This CDR3 has 16 residues. V gave up 10 bases and J gave up 2 bases, with 21 bases separating them. For the CDR3, the DNA is TGTGCCACCCGAAATTCTTATAGGGCAGGCAATCAGCCCCAGCATTTT. This gives the protein CATRNSYRAGNQPQHF.

The CDR3 nucleotides read TGTGCCAGTTGGGACAGGGGCTCTTTCGAAAAACTGTTTTTT. It translates to CASWDRGSFEKLFF. The rearrangement joins TRBV19 to TRBJ1-4, with 10 nucleotides matching TRBD1. Germline CDR1 reads LNHDA; CDR2 reads SQIVND (reference sequence). This CDR3 comprises 14 residues. V was clipped by 8 bases and J by 8 bases; unmatched bases: 8.